Presented here are 17 T cell receptor beta chains from one specimen sequenced in a study of OX40 agonist ivuxolimab in advanced cancers. Sequencing used immunoSEQ multiplex PCR; TCRdb keeps in-frame clones, though not all of them. The sample shows about 69,000 clones, approximately 90% of them seen only once. Sequenced material: CD4+ or CD8+ T cells sorted from blood, taken in a trial of the OX40 agonist ivuxolimab. The receptors were gathered from an adult with an advanced solid tumor such as melanoma, head and neck, liver or kidney cancer.

The chain employs TRBV7-3 and TRBJ2-3; a possible D gene is TRBD1 (5 bases). The germline V gene encodes CDR1 SGHTA and CDR2 FQGTGA. The CDR3 is made up of 14 amino acids. Trimming left V 3 bases short and J 3 bases short, with 10 bases between. CDR3 in DNA: TGTGCCAGCAGCTTCCAGGGTCGGACAGATACGCAGTATTTT. Its translation is CASSFQGRTDTQYF.

V is TRBV30 and J is TRBJ2-1, with D perhaps TRBD1 or TRBD2 (5 bases each). The CDR3 is made up of 15 amino acids. Deletions cut 0 bases from V and 7 bases from J, with 16 bases between. Germline V CDR1 and CDR2: GTSNPN, SVGIG (reference sequence). In DNA form, the CDR3 reads TGTGCCTGGAGTGTACAGGAGGCAGGGATGAATGAGCAGTTCTTC. It encodes CAWSVQEAGMNEQFF. Based on the CDR3 plus reference TRBV30 and TRBJ2-1, the full variable domain is SQTIHQWPATLVQPVGSPLSLECTVEGTSNPNLYWYRQAAGRGLQLLFYSVGIGQISSEVPQNLSASRPQDRQFILSSKKLLLSDSGFYLCAWSVQEAGMNEQFFGPGTRLTVL.

The chain joins TRBV18 to TRBJ2-7, with 13 bases identical to TRBD2. This CDR3 has 16 residues. Germline V gene sequence: CDR1 KGHSH, CDR2 LQKENI. The V segment lost 6 bases and the J segment 2 bases; nucleotides outside the gene matches: 7. The CDR3 protein is CASSPGLAGPAYEQYF. DNA for the CDR3: TGTGCCAGCTCTCCGGGACTAGCGGGACCCGCCTACGAGCAGTACTTC.

The chain carries TRBV7-6 and TRBJ2-7; no reliable D call. CDR1 is SGHVS, CDR2 FNYEAQ, per germline. The CDR3 covers 14 residues. With 1 base removed from V and 4 bases from J, the gap between germline ends came to 11 bases. CDR3 sequence: CASSLDGPQYEQYF. CDR3 nucleotide sequence: TGTGCCAGCAGCTTAGACGGACCTCAGTACGAGCAGTACTTC. Full variable domain (remainder filled in from reference TRBV7-6 and TRBJ2-7): GAGVSQSPRYKVTKRGQDVALRCDPISGHVSLYWYRQALGQGPEFLTYFNYEAQQDKSGLPNDRFSAERPEGSISTLTIQRTEQRDSAMYRCASSLDGPQYEQYFGPGTRLTVT.

The chain carries TRBV5-1 and TRBJ2-1, with TRBD2 matching over 8 bases. V trimming: 4 bases; J trimming: 6 bases; junction bases outside the gene matches: 9. CDR1 is SGHRS and CDR2 is YFSETQ in the germline V gene. The CDR3 runs to 15 residues. In nucleotides, the CDR3 is TGCGCCAGCAGCACGACTAGCGAATTTAGCAATGAGCAGTTCTTC. It yields the protein CASSTTSEFSNEQFF.

The chain combines TRBV5-1 with TRBJ2-1; no clear D gene. Germline V CDR1 and CDR2: SGHRS, YFSETQ. V was clipped by 0 bases and J by 2 bases, with 9 bases between them. The CDR3 runs 15 residues. CDR3 residues: CASSLAPDTYNEQFF. DNA of the CDR3: TGCGCCAGCAGCTTGGCACCAGACACCTACAATGAGCAGTTCTTC.

The V call is TRBV14, the J call TRBJ2-5; the D gene could be TRBD1 or TRBD2 (5 bases each). The CDR3 spans 13 residues. Germline-derived CDR1 and CDR2 are SGHDN and FVKESK. The germline V and J ends were trimmed by 0 bases and 5 bases, with 7 bases remaining between them. The CDR3 coding sequence is TGTGCCAGCAGCCAAGATCGGGACGAGACCCAGTACTTC. It translates to CASSQDRDETQYF.

This chain links TRBV5-6 with TRBJ2-4, with no clear D. Looked up from germline, CDR1 is SGHDT and CDR2 is YYEEEE. This CDR3 has 13 amino acids. Trimming pared 6 bases from V and 10 bases from J, leaving 17 bases between. CDR3 nucleotide sequence: TGTGCCAGCACCTCAGGAGTTATAGGTATTCAGTACTTC. Protein product: CASTSGVIGIQYF.

This sequence joins TRBV30 and TRBJ2-7; D gene unclear. The CDR3 length is 12 residues. Germline V CDR1 and CDR2: GTSNPN, SVGIG (reference sequence). Trimming cost V 3 bases and J 13 bases, with 19 bases left between them. The CDR3 nucleotides read TGTGCCTGGAGCCCGGACGCCCGCAGCGCATACTTC. It yields the protein CAWSPDARSAYF.

The J gene is TRBJ2-5, the V gene TRBV7-9, with 13 bases that match TRBD2. Germline V CDR1 and CDR2: SEHNR, FQNEAQ (reference sequence). The CDR3 has 18 residues. Trimming at V came to 1 base and at J to 5 bases, leaving 10 bases not matched to a gene. In DNA form, the CDR3 reads TGTGCCAGCAGCTTAGGGACTAGCGGGAGCCAATGGCTGGAGACCCAGTACTTC. Amino acids: CASSLGTSGSQWLETQYF.

This sequence joins TRBV6-1 and TRBJ1-1; 10 bases are a match to TRBD1. Germline V gene sequence: CDR1 MNHNS, CDR2 SASEGT. The CDR3 covers 14 residues. J lost 6 bases, V lost 5 bases, and 6 bases had no gene match. CDR3 in amino acids: CASSPRQGAAEAFF. The CDR3 nucleotides read TGTGCCAGCAGTCCTAGACAGGGGGCAGCTGAAGCTTTCTTT.

The chain combines TRBV18 with TRBJ1-1, with D perhaps TRBD1 (5 bases). The CDR3 runs 15 residues. Trimming took off 3 bases at V and 0 bases at J, with 11 bases between the two ends. Germline CDR1 and CDR2: KGHSH and LQKENI. The CDR3 here is CASSPTAPMNTEAFF. Written as DNA, the CDR3 is TGTGCCAGCTCACCGACAGCTCCCATGAACACTGAAGCTTTCTTT.

The chain employs TRBV4-3 and TRBJ1-1, with a tentative D call TRBD1 (5 bases). This CDR3 has 14 amino acids. V was pared by 7 bases and J by 10 bases, with 22 bases between. Germline loops: CDR1 LGHNA, CDR2 YSLEER. The CDR3 protein is CASKTGTENIRAFF. CDR3 coding DNA: TGCGCCAGCAAAACCGGGACCGAGAATATTAGAGCTTTCTTT.

The chain recombines TRBV18 with TRBJ1-1; unclear D gene. CDR3 size: 14 residues. Germline loops: CDR1 KGHSH, CDR2 LQKENI. The ends were cut back, 1 base at V and 1 base at J, with 7 bases in the middle. Here the CDR3 DNA reads TGTGCCAGCTCACCACAGACACCGAACACTGAAGCTTTCTTT. Translation gives CASSPQTPNTEAFF.

The chain couples TRBV18 to TRBJ2-3; D remains unclear. V was pared by 0 bases and J by 0 bases, with 7 bases between. The germline V gene has CDR1 KGHSH and CDR2 LQKENI. The CDR3 has 15 amino acids. Here the CDR3 DNA reads TGTGCCAGCTCACCACCCAGCTTAAGCACAGATACGCAGTATTTT. Translation gives CASSPPSLSTDTQYF.

This clone was seen only a few times. In the same sample, other DNA sequences code for this CDR3. The chain links TRBV25-1 to TRBJ2-2; D is undetermined. Looked up from germline, CDR1 is MGHDK and CDR2 is SYGVNS. CDR3 size: 14 residues. V was clipped by 1 base and J by 2 bases, with 5 bases between them. The CDR3 is CASSELANTGELFF. CDR3 sequence (DNA): TGTGCCAGCAGTGAATTGGCAAACACCGGGGAGCTGTTTTTT.

The V and J genes are TRBV6-5 and TRBJ2-5, with D unclear. The germline V gene encodes CDR1 MNHEY and CDR2 SVGAGI. The CDR3 extends over 15 amino acids. V was shortened by 6 bases and J by 2 bases, with 16 bases between the two germline ends. CDR3 DNA: TGTGCCAGCAGGCGGAATCTACAGAGTCAAGAGACCCAGTACTTC. Protein sequence: CASRRNLQSQETQYF.